The entry below gives a single T cell receptor (beta chain) sequence along with its context. Its matching antigen is unknown. The data stem from a study of cytomegalovirus exposure and HLA in healthy donors. Researchers ran the PCR with 60 Vbeta and 13 Jbeta primers. The protocol was immunoSEQ multiplex PCR, while the TCRdb copy is restricted to in-frame clones and leaves out a portion. Found here are about 150,000 clones, roughly three quarters of them singletons; the top ten hold around 4.2%. The study's findings and limits: The study found most TCR sequences rare, yet found some public TCRs in many donors.

This sequence was found in a man in his sixties in good health and CMV-seronegative. Sequencing was done on a sample of PBMCs.

CDR3 nucleotides: TGTGCCAGCAGCTCCCTGGGACAGGGTTCCGGGGAGCTGTTTTTT. It codes for CASSSLGQGSGELFF. The chain uses TRBV7-2 and TRBJ2-2, with TRBD1 matching 9 bases. The length of the CDR3 is 15 residues. The germline V gene encodes CDR1 SGHTA and CDR2 FQGNSA. After removal of 4 bases from V and 6 bases from J, the junction contained 6 bases not matched to a gene.